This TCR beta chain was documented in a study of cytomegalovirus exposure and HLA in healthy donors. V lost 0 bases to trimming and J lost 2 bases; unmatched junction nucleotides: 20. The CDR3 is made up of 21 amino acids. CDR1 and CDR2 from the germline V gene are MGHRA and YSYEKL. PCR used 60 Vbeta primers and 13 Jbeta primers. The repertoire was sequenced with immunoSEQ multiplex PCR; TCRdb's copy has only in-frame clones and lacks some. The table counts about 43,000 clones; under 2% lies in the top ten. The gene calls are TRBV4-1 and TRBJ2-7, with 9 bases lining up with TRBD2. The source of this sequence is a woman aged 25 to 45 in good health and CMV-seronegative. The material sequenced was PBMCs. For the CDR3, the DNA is TGCGCCAGCAGCCAAGATCCCCAGGGGGGGGCTAGCGGGACCAAGACCTACGAGCAGTACTTC. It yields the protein CASSQDPQGGASGTKTYEQYF.